A few counts support the clone carrying this TCR beta chain. Its specificity is unknown. This entry comes from a study of CD8 T cell repertoires and HIV-1 epitope variants. Turning to the study itself: T cells were stimulated with Twenty-five Gag and Nef peptides separately. Tested: three Gag epitope families, Nef HW9 and YT9.

The method was immunoSEQ multiplex PCR; TCRdb's version includes in-frame clones alone and lacks a portion of them. The sample shows 2,000 to 3,000 clones, 55% to 80% of them seen only once. V was trimmed by 4 bases and J by 4 bases, leaving 14 bases between them. CDR1 and CDR2 from the germline V gene are MDHEN and SYDVKM. This CDR3 has 14 residues. This TCR derives from a male donor with HIV. The genes are TRBV28 and TRBJ2-7; TRBD1 might be the D (5 bases). Input material: cultured CD8+ T cells derived from PBMCs. The DNA for the CDR3 is TGTGCCAGCAGTTCAGGGCTGTCGGATTACGAGCAGTACTTC. It yields the protein CASSSGLSDYEQYF.